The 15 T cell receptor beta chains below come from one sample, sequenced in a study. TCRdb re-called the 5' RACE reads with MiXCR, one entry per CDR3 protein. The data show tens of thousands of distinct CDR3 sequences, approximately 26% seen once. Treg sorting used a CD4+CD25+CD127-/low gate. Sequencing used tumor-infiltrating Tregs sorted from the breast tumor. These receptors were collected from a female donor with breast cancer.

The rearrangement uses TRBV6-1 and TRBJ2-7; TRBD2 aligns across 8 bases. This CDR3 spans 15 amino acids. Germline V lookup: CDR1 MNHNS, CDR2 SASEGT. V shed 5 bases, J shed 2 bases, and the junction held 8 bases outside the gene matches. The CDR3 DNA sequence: TGTGCCAGCAGTCGCGGAGCGGGGGTTACCTACGAGCAGTACTTC. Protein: CASSRGAGVTYEQYF.

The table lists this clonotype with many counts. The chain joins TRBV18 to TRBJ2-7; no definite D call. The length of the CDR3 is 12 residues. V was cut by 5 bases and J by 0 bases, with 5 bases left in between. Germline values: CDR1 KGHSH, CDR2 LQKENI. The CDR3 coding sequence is TGTGCCAGCTCATCTAACTCCTACGAGCAGTACTTC. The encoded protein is CASSSNSYEQYF.

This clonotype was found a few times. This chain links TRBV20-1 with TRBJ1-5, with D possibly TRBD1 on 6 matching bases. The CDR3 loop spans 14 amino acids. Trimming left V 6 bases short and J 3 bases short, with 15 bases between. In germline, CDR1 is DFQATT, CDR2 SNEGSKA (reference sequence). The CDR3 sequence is CSAPGGGLNQPQHF. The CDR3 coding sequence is TGCAGTGCCCCGGGCGGGGGCCTCAATCAGCCCCAGCATTTT.

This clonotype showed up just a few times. CDR3 amino acids: CSAYRRDIRTDTQYF. In DNA, the CDR3 is TGCAGTGCCTATCGACGGGACATACGCACAGATACGCAGTATTTT. This chain connects TRBV20-1 to TRBJ2-3, with D perhaps matching TRBD1 (6 bases). Trimming cost V 6 bases and J 1 base, with 17 bases left between them. The CDR3 has 15 amino acids. The germline V gene encodes CDR1 DFQATT and CDR2 SNEGSKA (reference sequence).

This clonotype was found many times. CDR3 nucleotide sequence: TGTGCCAGCAGTTACGGGATAAATAAGGGGAAGAACGGCTACACCTTC. Amino acid sequence: CASSYGINKGKNGYTF. The V and J genes are TRBV6-6 and TRBJ1-2; D is possibly TRBD1 (5 bases). The V end lost 2 bases, the J end lost 8 bases, and 21 bases lay between the germline ends. CDR3 length: 16 residues. Germline lookup yields CDR1 MNHNY and CDR2 SVGAGI (reference sequence).

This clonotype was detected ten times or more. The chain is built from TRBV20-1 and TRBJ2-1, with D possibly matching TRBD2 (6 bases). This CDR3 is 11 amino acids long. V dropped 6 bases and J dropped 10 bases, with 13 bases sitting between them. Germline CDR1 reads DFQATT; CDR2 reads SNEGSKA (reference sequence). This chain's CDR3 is CSAAKREEQFF. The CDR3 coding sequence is TGCAGTGCCGCTAAACGGGAGGAGCAGTTCTTC.

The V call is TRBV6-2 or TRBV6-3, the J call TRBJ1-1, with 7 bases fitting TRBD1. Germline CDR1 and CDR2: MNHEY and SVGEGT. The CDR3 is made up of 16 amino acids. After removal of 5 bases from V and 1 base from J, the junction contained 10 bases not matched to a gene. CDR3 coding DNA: TGTGCCAGCAGTGGTGGCAGGGGGGCGAGGAACACTGAAGCTTTCTTT. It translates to CASSGGRGARNTEAFF.

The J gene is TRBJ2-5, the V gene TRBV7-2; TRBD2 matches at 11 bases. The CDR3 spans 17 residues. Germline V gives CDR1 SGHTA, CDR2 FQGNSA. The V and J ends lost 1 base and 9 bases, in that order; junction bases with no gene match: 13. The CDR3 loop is CASSLDLAGGRRQAQYF. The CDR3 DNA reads TGTGCCAGCAGCTTAGACCTAGCGGGGGGACGCCGCCAGGCCCAGTACTTC.

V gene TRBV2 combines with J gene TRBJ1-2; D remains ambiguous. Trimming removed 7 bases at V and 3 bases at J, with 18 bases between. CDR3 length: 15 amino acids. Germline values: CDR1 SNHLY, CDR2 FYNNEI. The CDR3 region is CASNPRAGGDYGYTF. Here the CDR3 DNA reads TGTGCCAGCAACCCCCGGGCAGGTGGGGACTATGGCTACACCTTC.

Here the CDR3 reads CASSSIPYSNQPQHF. CDR3 bases: TGTGCCAGCAGCTCTATCCCCTATAGCAATCAGCCCCAGCATTTT. The chain recombines TRBV7-2 with TRBJ1-5; D not certain. Germline V lookup: CDR1 SGHTA, CDR2 FQGNSA. The CDR3 has 15 residues. Trimming removed 4 bases from V and 0 bases from J, with 10 bases in between.

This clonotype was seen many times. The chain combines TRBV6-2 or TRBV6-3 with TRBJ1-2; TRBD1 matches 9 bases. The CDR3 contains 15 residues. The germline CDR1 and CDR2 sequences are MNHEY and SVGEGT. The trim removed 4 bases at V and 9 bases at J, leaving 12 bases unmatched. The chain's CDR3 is CASSSFLGQGIRYTF. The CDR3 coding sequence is TGTGCCAGCAGTTCATTCCTCGGACAGGGGATTCGCTACACCTTC.

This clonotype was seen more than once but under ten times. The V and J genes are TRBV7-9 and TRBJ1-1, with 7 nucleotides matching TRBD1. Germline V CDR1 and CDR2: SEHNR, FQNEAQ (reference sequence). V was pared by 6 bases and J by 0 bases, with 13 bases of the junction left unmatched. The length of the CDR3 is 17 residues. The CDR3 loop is CASSPPTGREMNTEAFF. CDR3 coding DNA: TGTGCCAGCAGTCCTCCGACAGGGCGTGAGATGAACACTGAAGCTTTCTTT.

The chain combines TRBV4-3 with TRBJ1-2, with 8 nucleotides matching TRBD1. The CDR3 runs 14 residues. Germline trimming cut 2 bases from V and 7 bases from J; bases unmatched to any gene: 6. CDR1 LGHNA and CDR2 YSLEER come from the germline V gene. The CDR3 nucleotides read TGCGCCAGCAGCCAACCGGACAGGGATGGTGGCTACACCTTC. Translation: CASSQPDRDGGYTF.

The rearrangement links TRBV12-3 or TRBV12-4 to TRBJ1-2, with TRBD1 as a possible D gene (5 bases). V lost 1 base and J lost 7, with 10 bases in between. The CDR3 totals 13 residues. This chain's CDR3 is CASSLGGLGGYTF. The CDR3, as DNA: TGTGCCAGCAGTTTAGGGGGACTTGGTGGCTACACCTTC.

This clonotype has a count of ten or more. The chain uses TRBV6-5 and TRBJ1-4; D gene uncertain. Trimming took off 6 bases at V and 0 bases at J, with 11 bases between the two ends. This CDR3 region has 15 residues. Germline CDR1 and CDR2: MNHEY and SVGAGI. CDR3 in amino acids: CASSSSGTTNEKLFF. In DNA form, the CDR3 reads TGTGCCAGCAGCTCTTCCGGAACAACTAATGAAAAACTGTTTTTT.